One sample yielded the 11 T cell receptor beta chains listed below, sequenced in a study of cytomegalovirus exposure and HLA in healthy donors (dated by TCRdb to 2015 to 2018). Receptors were amplified or captured by the immunoSEQ multiplex PCR assay. For the multiplex PCR, a mixture combining 60 forward primers for TCR Vbeta segments and 13 reverse primers for TCR Jbeta segments was used. Entries here come from immuneACCESS through TCRdb and include only in-frame sequences with V and J called. Some clones fail to appear in such tables; in the studies checked, an unresolved V gene covers under half of the shortfall, and the cause of the remainder is unknown. The sample data list approximately 130,000 clones, and 80% to 90% of these were observed just once. The top ten clonotypes cover about 5.5% of the sample. Sequences were obtained from PBMCs. The receptors were sampled from a woman between 25 and 40 years old in good health and CMV-seronegative.

J is TRBJ1-2 and V is TRBV19; 8 bases line up with TRBD1. The CDR3 loop spans 14 amino acids. V gave up 2 bases and J gave up 2 bases; unmatched junction bases: 1. Germline values: CDR1 LNHDA, CDR2 SQIVND (reference sequence). CDR3 bases: TGTGCCAGTAGTATACGGACAGGGAACTATGGCTACACCTTC. This encodes CASSIRTGNYGYTF.

V and J are TRBV9 and TRBJ2-1; a weak D match, TRBD1 (5 bases). Trimming stripped 4 bases from V and 10 bases from J, with 21 bases between. This CDR3 spans 15 amino acids. Germline loops: CDR1 SGDLS, CDR2 YYNGEE. The CDR3 reads CASSPTLTGAWEQFF. CDR3 coding DNA: TGTGCCAGCAGCCCAACGCTTACTGGGGCCTGGGAGCAGTTCTTC.

The genes are TRBV30 and TRBJ2-5; 11 nucleotides align to TRBD2. The CDR3 extends over 15 amino acids. J lost 4 bases, V lost 3 bases, and 7 bases had no gene match. The germline gives CDR1 GTSNPN, CDR2 SVGIG (reference sequence). The CDR3 region has the DNA TGTGCCTGGAGCCTTATAGCGGGGGGGCGAGAGACCCAGTACTTC. Protein: CAWSLIAGGRETQYF.

The gene calls are TRBV6-5 and TRBJ1-2; TRBD1 aligns across 7 bases. The V gene end was trimmed by 7 bases and the J gene end by 4 bases; junction bases not matched to a gene: 12. The CDR3 runs 15 residues. Germline CDR1 and CDR2: MNHEY and SVGAGI. CDR3 DNA sequence: TGTGCCAGCACCCCCTGGAAGGGGGCGATCTATGGCTACACCTTC. It is translated as CASTPWKGAIYGYTF.

The genes are TRBV7-2 and TRBJ2-4, with 8 bases fitting TRBD2. Trimming took 6 bases from V and 6 from J; bases not matched to a gene: 19. This CDR3 is 18 amino acids long. Germline CDR1 reads SGHTA; CDR2 reads FQGNSA. The CDR3 is CASSPKGASGYPSNIQYF. DNA of the CDR3: TGTGCCAGCAGTCCGAAGGGAGCTAGCGGGTATCCTTCAAACATTCAGTACTTC.

The chain joins TRBV14 to TRBJ2-7, with 10 bases matching TRBD1. V shed 4 bases and J 3 bases; nucleotides not matched to a gene: 6. The CDR3 is 15 residues long. Germline-derived CDR1 and CDR2 are SGHDN and FVKESK. In nucleotides, the CDR3 is TGTGCCAGCAGCCCGTCCCGGGACAGGGGCTACGAGCAGTACTTC. Its translation: CASSPSRDRGYEQYF.

J is TRBJ1-1 and V is TRBV7-9, with D unclear. V lost 8 bases and J lost 7, with 23 bases in between. The CDR3 covers 15 residues. Germline V CDR1 and CDR2: SEHNR, FQNEAQ (reference sequence). Here the CDR3 reads CASSPSVLGGNEAFF. The CDR3 bases are TGTGCCAGCTCCCCCTCGGTCCTCGGAGGCAATGAAGCTTTCTTT.

The V gene is TRBV29-1, the J gene TRBJ1-2; possibly TRBD1 for D (6 bases). CDR3 length equals 12 residues. In germline, CDR1 is SQVTM, CDR2 ANQGSEA. V lost 4 bases to trimming and J lost 0 bases, with 6 bases between them. The CDR3 loop reads CSVGTANYGYTF. In DNA, the CDR3 is TGCAGCGTTGGGACAGCTAACTATGGCTACACCTTC.

This clone has a single count. V usage is TRBV30 and J usage is TRBJ2-2, with 8 nucleotides matching TRBD2. The CDR3 covers 16 residues. The V segment lost 7 bases and the J segment 1 base; nucleotides outside the gene matches: 11. Germline-derived CDR1 and CDR2 are GTSNPN and SVGIG (reference sequence). This CDR3 reads CASNHRGGRNTGELFF. The CDR3 DNA reads as TGTGCCTCAAATCACCGGGGGGGCCGGAACACCGGGGAGCTGTTTTTT.

The rearrangement uses TRBV7-2 and TRBJ1-2; D may be TRBD1 (6 bases). Per germline, CDR1 SGHTA and CDR2 FQGNSA. The CDR3 totals 16 residues. V was cut by 2 bases and J by 2 bases, with 15 bases left in between. CDR3 DNA: TGTGCCAGCAGCTTATTTCGCGGGCAGGGGAACTATGGCTACACCTTC. Its protein is CASSLFRGQGNYGYTF.

The CDR3 DNA reads as TGTGCCAGCAGCTTGGATACTAGCGGCTACAATGAGCAGTTCTTC. It translates to CASSLDTSGYNEQFF. This chain uses TRBV5-8 with TRBJ2-1; 8 bases are a match to TRBD2. Per germline, CDR1 SGHTS and CDR2 YDEGEE. The length of the CDR3 is 15 residues. Trimming cost V 0 bases and J 3 bases; bases outside gene matches: 2.